These 30 T cell receptor beta chains were sequenced from one sample in a study of T-cell reconstitution after alpha-beta-depleted transplantation in children. The authors prepared the TCRbeta library with unique molecular identifiers. Via MiXCR, TCRdb re-called the PCR reads, giving one row per CDR3 protein. The sample yields hundreds of thousands of distinct CDR3 sequences, approximately 13% seen once. Specimen: PBMCs, mostly from graft donor cells, collected 360 days after TCRalphabeta/CD19-depleted stem cell transplant. The receptor set was obtained from a male patient aged 10 to 17 who had a stem cell transplant for acute myeloid leukemia, so the T cells may come from the graft donor.

This clonotype was seen repeatedly, ten times or more. The chain couples TRBV29-1 to TRBJ2-7, with 10 bases that match TRBD2. V trimming: 2 bases; J trimming: 2 bases; junction bases outside the gene matches: 18. CDR1 SQVTM and CDR2 ANQGSEA come from the germline V gene. The CDR3 runs 19 residues. The CDR3 nucleotides read TGCAGCGTTGAATCGCGACAGGGGATAGGAGCGGGAGGGCCCTACGAGCAGTACTTC. Encoded protein: CSVESRQGIGAGGPYEQYF.

The sample holds many counts of this clonotype. The V call is TRBV2, the J call TRBJ2-7, with D unresolved. CDR3 length equals 14 residues. The V gene's germline CDR1 is SNHLY and CDR2 FYNNEI. The germline V and J ends were trimmed by 3 bases and 0 bases, with 9 bases remaining between them. CDR3 loop: CASSETRSSYEQYF. Written as DNA, the CDR3 is TGTGCCAGCAGTGAGACCCGTAGCTCCTACGAGCAGTACTTC.

This chain connects TRBV15 to TRBJ2-1; tentative D call: TRBD1 (6 bases). The CDR3 consists of 15 residues. Trimming pared 6 bases from V and 0 bases from J, leaving 12 bases between. Per the germline V gene, CDR1 is LNHNV and CDR2 is YYDKDF (reference sequence). The CDR3 here is CATSVGAGSYNEQFF. In DNA form, the CDR3 reads TGTGCCACCAGTGTGGGGGCCGGCTCCTACAATGAGCAGTTCTTC.

CDR3 region: CSVGGTTEAFF. In DNA form, the CDR3 reads TGCAGCGTTGGAGGGACCACTGAAGCTTTCTTT. V and J are TRBV29-1 and TRBJ1-1; D is perhaps TRBD1 (5 bases). Germline V lookup: CDR1 SQVTM, CDR2 ANQGSEA. There are 11 residues in the CDR3. V dropped 4 bases and J dropped 4 bases, with 7 bases sitting between them.

Points on this clonotype: This sequence may be a read error, since a much larger clone differs from it by one base. The chain uses TRBV28 and TRBJ2-7; D gene uncertain. The CDR3 covers 12 residues. With 6 bases removed from V and 2 bases from J, the gap between germline ends came to 8 bases. Germline CDR1 MDHEN, CDR2 SYDVKM. The DNA for the CDR3 is TGTGCCAGCAGCCCGGACCCCTACGAGCAGTACTTC. Protein product: CASSPDPYEQYF.

This clonotype was seen repeatedly, ten times or more. The chain couples TRBV29-1 to TRBJ2-7, with D perhaps TRBD2 (7 bases). In germline, CDR1 is SQVTM, CDR2 ANQGSEA. This CDR3 spans 15 amino acids. Trimming took 4 bases from V and 6 from J, leaving 22 bases between them. The CDR3 DNA sequence: TGCAGCGTTGGACAGTTAGGACTAGTAGGGGGCGAGCAGTACTTC. Protein sequence: CSVGQLGLVGGEQYF.

This clonotype was counted a few times. The CDR3 here is CATSDSGRASDEQFF. In nucleotides, the CDR3 is TGTGCCACCAGTGATTCAGGCAGAGCCTCGGATGAGCAGTTCTTC. The V call is TRBV24-1, the J call TRBJ2-1; D is unclear. This CDR3 is built from 15 residues. V was clipped by 2 bases and J by 8 bases, with 15 bases between them. Germline V gene data show CDR1 as KGHDR and CDR2 as SFDVKD.

This clonotype was detected only a few times. The chain carries TRBV9 and TRBJ2-1, with TRBD2 matching over 8 bases. The CDR3 consists of 15 residues. Germline V gene lookup returns CDR1 SGDLS and CDR2 YYNGEE. Germline trimming cut 0 bases from V and 6 bases from J; bases unmatched to any gene: 5. In DNA, the CDR3 is TGTGCCAGCAGCGTAGGGCGGCTAGCGGGCAATGAGCAGTTCTTC. This translates into CASSVGRLAGNEQFF.

The chain recombines TRBV7-3 with TRBJ2-2; 13 positions agree with TRBD2. CDR3 size: 16 residues. From germline, CDR1 is SGHTA and CDR2 FQGTGA. Trimming cost V 5 bases and J 5 bases; bases outside gene matches: 5. As DNA, the CDR3 is TGTGCCAGCAGCCGGACTAGCGGGAGCCGAACCGGGGAGCTGTTTTTT. Its translation is CASSRTSGSRTGELFF.

In this sample, this clonotype turned up a few times. The rearrangement links TRBV4-3 to TRBJ2-2; D remains ambiguous. Trimming shortened V by 1 base and J by 1 base, and 7 bases separated the two germline ends. The CDR3 sequence is 15 residues long. The germline gives CDR1 LGHNA, CDR2 YSLEER. The CDR3 here is CASSQAQWNTGELFF. CDR3 coding DNA: TGCGCCAGCAGCCAAGCGCAATGGAACACCGGGGAGCTGTTTTTT.

The V and J genes are TRBV4-3 and TRBJ2-7; D gene uncertain. This CDR3 has 16 residues. CDR1 and CDR2 from the germline V gene are LGHNA and YSLEER. The V gene lost 0 bases and the J gene lost 1 base, with 13 bases spanning the gap. The CDR3 DNA reads as TGCGCCAGCAGCCAAGATCTGACATCCGGATCCTACGAGCAGTACTTC. Translating it yields CASSQDLTSGSYEQYF.

This clonotype has a handful of counts. A clone one base away is much larger, so this may be a read error. The chain couples TRBV2 to TRBJ2-5; no firm D call. The CDR3 is made up of 10 amino acids. V was cut by 2 bases and J by 6 bases, with 1 base left in between. The V gene's germline CDR1 is SNHLY and CDR2 FYNNEI. The CDR3 bases are TGTGCCAGCAGTGAAAAGACCCAGTACTTC. This codes for CASSEKTQYF.

Many counts were recorded for this clonotype. This chain links TRBV12-3 or TRBV12-4 with TRBJ1-2; the match to TRBD1 covers 8 bases. The CDR3 has 14 residues. V shed 6 bases and J 5 bases; nucleotides not matched to a gene: 8. CDR3 DNA sequence: TGTGCCAGCAGGCCAGAGACAGGGGCTTATGGCTACACCTTC. Amino acid sequence: CASRPETGAYGYTF.

This chain joins TRBV6-5 and TRBJ2-1, with TRBD1 matching 7 bases. V trimming: 6 bases; J trimming: 6 bases; junction bases outside the gene matches: 5. Germline CDR1 MNHEY, CDR2 SVGAGI. The CDR3 runs to 13 residues. For the CDR3, the DNA is TGTGCCAGCAGGACACAGGGGATCAATGAGCAGTTCTTC. It is translated as CASRTQGINEQFF.

As for this clonotype: A much larger clone differs by one base, so this may be a read error. The rearrangement joins TRBV6-5 to TRBJ2-7; D is unclear. The germline CDR1 and CDR2 sequences are MNHEY and SVGAGI. Trimming removed 2 bases from V and 3 bases from J, with 5 bases in between. The CDR3 runs 12 residues. The CDR3 DNA reads TGTGCCAGCAGTTACGATCTCTACGAGCAGTACTTC. This codes for CASSYDLYEQYF.

This clonotype has only a few counts. The rearrangement joins TRBV5-1 to TRBJ2-3; 7 bases are a match to TRBD2. The V and J ends lost 4 bases and 2 bases, in that order; junction bases with no gene match: 4. Germline V gives CDR1 SGHRS, CDR2 YFSETQ. The CDR3 runs to 14 residues. CDR3 sequence: CASSPTSYTDTQYF. The CDR3 DNA sequence: TGCGCCAGCAGCCCGACTAGCTACACAGATACGCAGTATTTT.

The chain has TRBV7-9 and TRBJ1-1; D may be TRBD1 (6 bases). CDR1 and CDR2 (germline): SEHNR, FQNEAQ (reference sequence). The CDR3 is 17 residues long. V lost 5 bases to trimming and J lost 0 bases, with 19 bases between them. In DNA form, the CDR3 reads TGTGCCAGCAGCCCGGGGGCTGGGTTCCCCATGAACACTGAAGCTTTCTTT. This codes for CASSPGAGFPMNTEAFF.

The chain couples TRBV9 to TRBJ2-7; 9 positions match TRBD2. The V gene's germline CDR1 is SGDLS and CDR2 YYNGEE. The CDR3 has 16 residues. V trimming: 4 bases; J trimming: 0 bases; junction bases outside the gene matches: 8. CDR3 residues: CASSSGLAESSYEQYF. CDR3 coding DNA: TGTGCCAGCAGCTCGGGACTAGCCGAAAGCTCCTACGAGCAGTACTTC.

This chain joins TRBV19 and TRBJ2-2; 10 nucleotides line up with TRBD2. V shed 7 bases and J 0 bases; nucleotides not matched to a gene: 5. The CDR3 has 16 amino acids. Germline CDR1 is LNHDA and CDR2 is SQIVND (reference sequence). Here the CDR3 DNA reads TGTGCCAGTACCTACGGACTAGCGGCGAACACCGGGGAGCTGTTTTTT. Its translation is CASTYGLAANTGELFF. The variable domain in full, completed from reference TRBV19 and TRBJ2-2, reads DGGITQSPKYLFRKEGQNVTLSCEQNLNHDAMYWYRQDPGQGLRLIYYSQIVNDFQKGDIAEGYSVSREKKESFPLTVTSAQKNPTAFYLCASTYGLAANTGELFFGEGSRLTVL.

This clonotype has just a few counts. V is TRBV29-1 and J is TRBJ1-4; D unresolved. V was pared by 4 bases and J by 4 bases, with 4 bases between. The CDR3 totals 11 residues. Germline values: CDR1 SQVTM, CDR2 ANQGSEA. As DNA, the CDR3 is TGCAGCGTTGCTTTTAATGAAAAACTGTTTTTT. This encodes CSVAFNEKLFF.

Note on this clonotype: One end of the junction varies from germline; a read error may be responsible. The gene calls are TRBV7-7 and TRBJ2-1, with D perhaps TRBD1 or TRBD2 (7 bases each). Germline loops: CDR1 SSHAT, CDR2 FNYEAQ (reference sequence). The CDR3 spans 15 residues. CDR3 DNA sequence: TGTGCTAGCAGCCCCGGGACAGCGGGGTACAATGAGCAGTTCTTC. It is translated as CASSPGTAGYNEQFF.

This clonotype has a count of ten or more. The V call is TRBV28, the J call TRBJ1-6; D not certain. CDR1 MDHEN and CDR2 SYDVKM come from the germline V gene. V was cut by 7 bases and J by 9 bases, with 16 bases left in between. This CDR3 has 14 residues. CDR3 amino acids: CASKSPIGISPLHF. CDR3 bases: TGTGCCAGCAAATCCCCCATCGGGATTTCACCCCTCCACTTT. Variable domain in full (rest from reference TRBV28 and TRBJ1-6): DVKVTQSSRYLVKRTGEKVFLECVQDMDHENMFWYRQDPGLGLRLIYFSYDVKMKEKGDIPEGYSVSREKKERFSLILESASTNQTSMYLCASKSPIGISPLHFGNGTRLTVT.

This clonotype was counted only a few times. J is TRBJ2-4 and V is TRBV20-1; D remains unclear. Trimming removed 0 bases at V and 0 bases at J, with 15 bases between. The CDR3 totals 17 residues. Germline V CDR1 and CDR2: DFQATT, SNEGSKA (reference sequence). For the CDR3, the DNA is TGCAGTGCTAGAGATCCTCTGAGGCAACTAGCCAAAAACATTCAGTACTTC. Translating it yields CSARDPLRQLAKNIQYF.

This clonotype was seen at least ten times. The rearrangement links TRBV5-4 to TRBJ1-1; D unresolved. Germline V lookup: CDR1 SGHNT, CDR2 YYREEE (reference sequence). CDR3 length: 12 residues. Trimming cost V 7 bases and J 5 bases, with 12 bases left between them. The CDR3 DNA reads TGTGCCAGCCGCGGTATTGGTACTGAAGCTTTCTTT. This translates into CASRGIGTEAFF.

In its sample, this clonotype was seen many times. This sequence joins TRBV29-1 and TRBJ2-7; 11 bases are a match to TRBD1. The germline CDR1 and CDR2 sequences are SQVTM and ANQGSEA. This CDR3 contains 13 residues. The V segment lost 6 bases and the J segment 2 bases; nucleotides outside the gene matches: 3. CDR3 sequence: CSVGDRGAYEQYF. In DNA, the CDR3 is TGCAGCGTCGGGGACAGGGGGGCCTACGAGCAGTACTTC.

A few counts support this clonotype. This chain joins TRBV2 and TRBJ2-7; 9 nucleotides agree with TRBD2. Germline CDR1 SNHLY, CDR2 FYNNEI. Germline trimming cut 6 bases from V and 6 bases from J; bases unmatched to any gene: 9. The CDR3 is 14 residues long. The CDR3 bases are TGTGCCAGCAGGACACGGGCGGGAGGGCCCGAGCAGTACTTC. It is translated as CASRTRAGGPEQYF.

There are a few counts of this clonotype. The chain uses TRBV20-1 and TRBJ1-1; D is unclear. The CDR3 loop spans 13 amino acids. Trimming left V 2 bases short and J 3 bases short, with 10 bases between. CDR1 is DFQATT, CDR2 SNEGSKA, per germline (reference sequence). CDR3 protein: CSARSGGYTEAFF. DNA for the CDR3: TGCAGTGCTAGATCTGGAGGGTACACTGAAGCTTTCTTT.

This clonotype was counted many times. Written as DNA, the CDR3 is TGCAGTGCTAGATTTGCTAGCGGGAGCACAGATACGCAGTATTTT. Its protein product is CSARFASGSTDTQYF. V usage is TRBV20-1 and J usage is TRBJ2-3; TRBD2 aligns across 8 bases. V shed 2 bases, J shed 0 bases, and the junction held 4 bases outside the gene matches. This CDR3 is built from 15 residues. Per germline, CDR1 DFQATT and CDR2 SNEGSKA (reference sequence).

This clonotype came up many times. Germline and junction disagree at one end, which may indicate a read error. The chain joins TRBV5-1 to TRBJ2-1; 7 nucleotides align to TRBD1. Germline V gene sequence: CDR1 SGHRS, CDR2 YFSETQ. The CDR3 runs 14 residues. The CDR3 loop reads CASSSDRSYNEQFF. The CDR3 DNA reads as TGTGCCAGCAGTTCGGACAGGTCCTACAATGAGCAGTTCTTC.

The genes are TRBV5-1 and TRBJ2-2; TRBD1 aligns across 10 bases. J lost 0 bases, V lost 4 bases, and 3 bases had no gene match. The CDR3 sequence is 16 residues long. CDR1 is SGHRS and CDR2 is YFSETQ in the germline V gene. DNA of the CDR3: TGCGCCAGCAGCCCCGGGACAGGGGCGAACACCGGGGAGCTGTTTTTT. Translation: CASSPGTGANTGELFF.